This T cell receptor beta chain stems from a study of T cell clusters in autoimmune cytopenias (dated by TCRdb to the late 2010s). About the investigation overall: Per sample, TRB sequencing gave a median depth of approximately 54,000 reads and a median of approximately 2,400 distinct TRB clonotypes. Alongside healthy, CLL and autoimmune hepatitis controls, autoimmune cytopenia patients had their peripheral blood TRB and IGH repertoires sequenced at active disease and again during treatment follow-up. The study was designed to test whether a disease-specific immune repertoire signature usable as a blood-based biomarker is carried by autoimmune cytopenia patients.

CDR1 and CDR2, per the germline V gene (reference sequence), are MNHNY and SVGAGI. CDR3 length: 12 amino acids, cysteine to phenylalanine. The coding DNA is unavailable. To note about this clonotype: It lacks a known antigen.

TRB amplification used approximately 0.25 ug of peripheral blood genomic DNA, roughly 41,000 genome equivalents, per sample. TRB rearrangements were amplified by multiplex PCR following a touch-down protocol, with the TRB-A and TRB-B primer pools mixed in one tube. Illumina adapters and sample indices were added to the amplicons through two consecutive PCR reactions using Phusion HS II polymerase. The amplicons were gel-purified using the NucleoSpin Gel and PCR Clean-up kit, after which quantification was performed by Qubit and quality was checked on an Agilent 2100 Bioanalyzer. Libraries were sequenced on an Illumina MiSeq using 600-cycle, single-indexed, paired-end runs. The paper's processing steps were these. TRB reads were aligned and assembled with MiXCR version 2.1.12 using the default MiXCR reference library. Each unique CDR3 nucleotide sequence defined a clone, and only productive sequences with at least two reads were analysed. Repertoire diversity was assessed with alpha-parameterized diversity profiles (alpha 0 to 5), including the Shannon (alpha 1) and Simpson (alpha 2) indices, which were computed with an R script. Combinatorial TRB VJ usage was computed with the tcR package and compared between cohorts by principal component analysis with ade4. Using GLIPH, TCRbeta CDR3s were clustered on pairs of cohorts matched for age and read depth, and a Wilcoxon test was used to compare cluster frequencies. TCRdb reprocessed the reads and lists each CDR3 protein sequence as a single entry, with no DNA. These V and J calls derive from TCRdb rather than the authors' analysis. The sample table holds 2,500 to 3,000 distinct CDR3 sequences. The biggest ten clones account for approximately 30% of the sample.

Overall study results and their limits: In the comparison of secondary cytopenia with CLL, the cluster-lack signature was not observed, apparently because the dominant lymphoma-associated repertoire masked the signature. Healthy donors showed approximately 3-fold more exclusive TRB clusters than active autoimmune hepatitis patients, consistent with an autoimmunity-wide signature. The T cell clusters were defined in silico only, and their functional role remained to be validated experimentally. TRB repertoire shifts, with less even repertoires observed in secondary cytopenia and CLL, were mostly attributed to lymphoma bias rather than autoimmunity. A lack of physiological T cell clusters in primary autoimmune cytopenia patients was suggested by GLIPH, as 51 clusters were found to be exclusive to healthy donors versus about 16 exclusive to patients.

The specimen was peripheral blood. This chain is built from TRBV6-6 and TRBJ1-1; TCRdb proposes TRBD1, but this gene call is untestable without DNA. The sequence was collected from a human donor with an autoimmune cytopenia or autoimmune hepatitis (not recorded which). The CDR3: CASFQGGTEAFF.